This is a list of T cell receptor beta chains from one sample in a study of blood T cell repertoires in COVID-19. Some clones are missing from TCRdb's copy, which holds only in-frame ones; the method was immunoSEQ multiplex PCR. The sample lists 70,000 to 90,000 clones; more than 85% were seen once. Sequenced sample: peripheral blood. The source is an elderly man with active or convalescent COVID-19. Each CDR3 is given with its conserved first and last residue. D genes are given only for firm matches. Clone size is stated in some rows and not others, as once, few, many or a class when expanded.

j_call d_call v_call clone_size cdr3_aa cdr3_nt
TRBJ1-6 TRBD1 TRBV19 NA CATSTGADSPLHF TGTGCCACATCGACAGGGGCGGATTCACCCCTCCACTTT
TRBJ2-1 TRBD2 TRBV24-1 NA CATSEGTSGRALPYNEQFF TGTGCCACCAGCGAGGGGACTAGCGGGAGGGCTTTACCCTACAATGAGCAGTTCTTC
TRBJ2-3 TRBD2 TRBV25-1 NA CASSAGLALSTDTQYF TGTGCCAGCAGTGCGGGACTAGCGTTAAGCACAGATACGCAGTATTTT
TRBJ1-2 TRBD1 TRBV28 NA CASGSRDRVFGYTF TGTGCCAGCGGGTCCCGGGACAGGGTTTTTGGCTACACCTTC
TRBJ2-1 TRBD1 TRBV10-2 NA CASSDTGTGNLNEQFF TGCGCCAGCAGTGACACCGGGACAGGGAACCTTAATGAGCAGTTCTTC
TRBJ1-6 NA TRBV18 few CASSPQGPENSPLHF TGTGCCAGCTCACCCCAGGGTCCTGAGAATTCACCCCTCCACTTT
TRBJ1-5 TRBD1 TRBV28 few CASRAGTVNQPQHF TGTGCCAGCAGGGCCGGGACAGTTAATCAGCCCCAGCATTTT
TRBJ1-4 TRBD1 TRBV30 NA CAWSVRTGANEKLFF TGTGCCTGGAGTGTACGGACAGGGGCTAATGAAAAACTGTTTTTT
TRBJ1-6 TRBD1 TRBV19 NA CASNARTGGNSPLHF TGTGCCAGTAACGCGAGGACAGGGGGAAATTCACCCCTCCACTTT
TRBJ1-1 NA TRBV3-1/TRBV3-2 NA CASSPTAGMNTEAFF TGTGCCAGCAGCCCCACGGCGGGGATGAACACTGAAGCTTTCTTT